The text below deals with one TCR beta chain. With 3 bases clipped from V and 4 bases from J, the junction kept 6 bases outside the gene matches. The length of the CDR3 is 15 residues. The sample belongs to a study of patients and donors after allogeneic stem cell transplantation. MiXCR, run by TCRdb on the RT-PCR reads, gives a single entry per CDR3 protein. The sample includes roughly 200,000 distinct CDR3 sequences, around two fifths of them seen just once. The sequence came from a human donor who was either an allogeneic HSCT recipient or a stem cell or donor lymphocyte infusion donor (not recorded which). It is not recorded whose cells these are; they may come from a transplant donor. The chain recombines TRBV12-3 or TRBV12-4 with TRBJ1-3, with 7 bases identical to TRBD1. Material: blood, either unsorted or a sorted T cell fraction (not recorded which). CDR3 bases: TGTGCCAGCAGTTTGAGGGGGCGCAGCGGAAACACCATATATTTT. Its translation: CASSLRGRSGNTIYF.